This is a list of T cell receptor beta chains from one sample in a study of response to subunit inactivated influenza vaccine. MiXCR, applied by TCRdb to the RT-PCR reads, yields one record per CDR3 protein. The sample lists approximately 520,000 distinct CDR3 sequences, 15% to 20% occurring once. The sequencing used CD4+ T cells sorted from PBMCs, collected less than 30 months after vaccination. Receptor source: a man aged 45 to 75 who received an inactivated influenza vaccine. Both conserved end residues are part of each CDR3. The D gene is left open where the match is weak. Clone size is stated in some rows and not others, as once, few, many or a class when expanded.

-	few	TRBV20-1	TRBJ1-5	CSARGEKTATQPQHF	TGCAGTGCTAGAGGCGAAAAGACTGCCACTCAGCCCCAGCATTTT
TRBD1	few	TRBV12-3/TRBV12-4	TRBJ1-2	CASSLEDRGRGGYTF	TGTGCCAGCAGTTTAGAAGACAGGGGGCGGGGCGGCTACACCTTC
TRBD2	-	TRBV19	TRBJ2-7	CASSIRTSGRLNEQYF	TGTGCCAGTAGTATTCGGACTAGCGGGAGGCTCAACGAGCAGTACTTC
-	-	TRBV5-1	TRBJ2-5	CASSLVRRETQYF	TGCGCCAGCAGCTTGGTTAGGCGGGAGACCCAGTACTTC
TRBD1	few	TRBV14	TRBJ2-2	CASSAHRGTGELFF	TGTGCCAGCAGCGCGCACAGGGGAACCGGGGAGCTGTTTTTT
TRBD1	few	TRBV28	TRBJ1-6	CASTRRGGRGSPLHF	TGTGCCAGCACCCGGAGGGGCGGCAGGGGGTCACCCCTCCACTTT
TRBD2	few	TRBV29-1	TRBJ2-2	CSVTRTSGSGGTGELFF	TGCAGCGTTACGCGGACTAGCGGGAGTGGTGGCACCGGGGAGCTGTTTTTT
-	-	TRBV20-1	TRBJ1-4	CSATDLKGGEKLFF	TGCAGTGCTACCGACCTTAAAGGGGGGGAAAAACTGTTTTTT
TRBD1	many	TRBV7-2	TRBJ2-7	CASSPRQGTYEQYF	TGTGCCAGCAGCCCCCGACAGGGAACCTACGAGCAGTACTTC
TRBD1	few	TRBV5-1	TRBJ1-1	CASSSGQGGVTEAFF	TGCGCCAGCAGCTCCGGACAGGGAGGTGTCACTGAAGCTTTCTTT
-	-	TRBV18	TRBJ2-2	CAGSPPGNTGELFF	TGTGCCGGCTCACCACCAGGGAACACCGGGGAGCTGTTTTTT
TRBD2	-	TRBV6-2/TRBV6-3	TRBJ2-1	CASSYASGNYNEQFF	TGTGCCAGCAGTTATGCTAGCGGGAATTACAATGAGCAGTTCTTC
-	few	TRBV7-2	TRBJ2-4	CASSLVGNIQYF	TGTGCCAGCAGCTTAGTTGGTAACATTCAGTACTTC
-	few	TRBV5-1	TRBJ1-4	CASSLSGRSNEKLFF	TGCGCCAGCAGCTTGTCAGGACGCAGTAATGAAAAACTGTTTTTT
TRBD1	few	TRBV7-9	TRBJ2-1	CASSLARGLYNEQFF	TGTGCCAGCAGCTTAGCCAGGGGGCTCTACAATGAGCAGTTCTTC
-	few	TRBV19	TRBJ2-2	CASSSPVNTGELFF	TGTGCCAGTAGTTCCCCAGTTAACACCGGGGAGCTGTTTTTT
-	-	TRBV19	TRBJ1-2	CASSMRALYGYTF	TGTGCCAGTAGTATGCGGGCGCTCTATGGCTACACCTTC
-	few	TRBV12-3/TRBV12-4	TRBJ1-1	CASTSGTGMNTEAFF	TGTGCCAGCACCTCGGGTACAGGAATGAACACTGAAGCTTTCTTT
-	few	TRBV7-9	TRBJ2-1	CASSSESGSYSYNEQFF	TGTGCCAGCAGCTCCGAGAGCGGTAGTTACTCCTACAATGAGCAGTTCTTC
TRBD2	many	TRBV6-1	TRBJ2-5	CASRTSRSGRAGETQYF	TGTGCCAGCAGGACAAGTCGGAGCGGGAGGGCCGGGGAGACCCAGTACTTC
-	-	TRBV20-1	TRBJ2-6	CSARDYGTYPSGANVLTF	TGCAGTGCTAGAGATTACGGGACATACCCTTCTGGGGCCAACGTCCTGACTTTC
TRBD1	once	TRBV28	TRBJ2-2	CASSLLPGGPGELFF	TGTGCCAGCAGTTTACTGCCAGGGGGACCCGGGGAGCTGTTTTTT
-	few	TRBV6-2/TRBV6-3	TRBJ2-7	CASRRLGGSGSYEQYF	TGTGCCAGCAGACGACTAGGAGGTAGCGGATCCTACGAGCAGTACTTC
-	-	TRBV19	TRBJ2-7	CASSIVQGDEQYF	TGTGCCAGTAGTATCGTTCAGGGCGACGAGCAGTACTTC
TRBD2	many	TRBV7-8	TRBJ2-3	CASTPPWREGLATQYF	TGTGCCAGCACCCCCCCCTGGCGGGAGGGCCTCGCTACGCAGTATTTT
TRBD1	many	TRBV20-1	TRBJ1-5	CSAGGQGVGQPQHF	TGCAGTGCTGGGGGACAGGGGGTAGGGCAGCCCCAGCATTTT
TRBD2	few	TRBV20-1	TRBJ2-5	CSAVGAGGTYQETQYF	TGCAGTGCTGTGGGAGCGGGGGGGACGTACCAAGAGACCCAGTACTTC
TRBD2	-	TRBV5-1	TRBJ2-2	CASIGLAGGPGELFF	TGCGCCAGCATAGGACTAGCGGGAGGGCCCGGGGAGCTGTTTTTT
-	many	TRBV20-1	TRBJ2-2	CSAIHRNTGELFF	TGCAGTGCTATACACCGGAACACCGGGGAGCTGTTTTTT
-	-	TRBV5-1	TRBJ1-1	CASSGGAEAFF	TGCGCCAGCAGCGGCGGCGCTGAAGCTTTCTTT
TRBD1	many	TRBV5-1	TRBJ1-2	CASSSGQGDYGYTF	TGCGCCAGCAGCAGCGGACAGGGTGACTATGGCTACACCTTC
-	-	TRBV5-1	TRBJ2-1	CASSFSLEGYNEQFF	TGCGCCAGCAGCTTTTCATTAGAAGGCTACAATGAGCAGTTCTTC
-	few	TRBV7-3	TRBJ2-3	CASSLSPFTDTQYF	TGTGCCAGCAGCTTAAGTCCCTTCACAGATACGCAGTATTTT
-	many	TRBV12-3/TRBV12-4	TRBJ1-5	CASSLIGQPQHF	TGTGCCAGCAGTTTAATAGGTCAGCCCCAGCATTTT
-	-	TRBV5-1	TRBJ2-7	CASSFGRNYEQYF	TGCGCCAGCAGCTTCGGACGGAACTACGAGCAGTACTTC
TRBD1	many	TRBV6-2/TRBV6-3	TRBJ1-5	CASTDTGDQPQHF	TGTGCCAGCACCGATACAGGGGATCAGCCCCAGCATTTT
TRBD1	-	TRBV5-1	TRBJ2-7	CASSLQGEEYEQYF	TGCGCCAGCAGCTTACAGGGGGAAGAATACGAGCAGTACTTC
TRBD2	few	TRBV5-1	TRBJ2-3	CASSLPSGGEADTQYF	TGCGCCAGCAGCTTGCCTAGCGGGGGTGAGGCAGATACGCAGTATTTT
-	-	TRBV11-2	TRBJ2-5	CASSSTPEPRETQYF	TGTGCCAGCAGCTCGACCCCCGAACCTAGGGAGACCCAGTACTTC
-	-	TRBV20-1	TRBJ2-3	CSAREWGSRTETDTQYF	TGCAGTGCTAGGGAATGGGGGAGTCGGACAGAGACAGATACGCAGTATTTT
TRBD2	many	TRBV5-1	TRBJ2-5	CASRPSGLQETQYF	TGCGCCAGCCGTCCTAGCGGATTACAAGAGACCCAGTACTTC
-	-	TRBV7-2	TRBJ1-6	CASRGVGGRSPLHF	TGTGCCAGCAGAGGTGTAGGGGGGCGTTCACCCCTCCACTTT
TRBD1	few	TRBV5-1	TRBJ2-7	CASSADRYPYEQYF	TGCGCCAGCAGCGCGGACAGGTACCCCTACGAGCAGTACTTC
TRBD1	-	TRBV3-1	TRBJ2-3	CASSHDLDRDTDTQYF	TGTGCCAGCAGCCATGACCTGGACAGGGACACAGATACGCAGTATTTT
-	-	TRBV2	TRBJ1-2	CASTTVNYGYTF	TGTGCCAGCACGACAGTTAACTATGGCTACACCTTC
-	few	TRBV28	TRBJ2-1	CASSTPGVLYNEQFF	TGTGCCAGCAGCACCCCCGGGGTGCTCTACAATGAGCAGTTCTTC
-	-	TRBV7-9	TRBJ2-2	CASSLALSTGELFF	TGTGCCAGCAGCTTAGCGCTCTCCACCGGGGAGCTGTTTTTT
-	few	TRBV6-2/TRBV6-3	TRBJ2-7	CASRDVSVRKRPYEQYF	TGTGCCAGCAGGGACGTTTCCGTGAGAAAGCGGCCCTACGAGCAGTACTTC
TRBD1	few	TRBV6-6	TRBJ2-7	CASGTGGYEQYF	TGTGCCAGCGGGACAGGTGGCTACGAGCAGTACTTC
TRBD2	-	TRBV5-1	TRBJ2-3	CASRGSGGADTQYF	TGCGCCAGCCGAGGTAGCGGGGGGGCAGATACGCAGTATTTT
TRBD2	few	TRBV10-3	TRBJ2-5	CAISPALAGEETQYF	TGTGCCATCAGTCCTGCACTAGCGGGAGAAGAGACCCAGTACTTC
-	few	TRBV7-9	TRBJ2-3	CATSQGNTDTQYF	TGTGCCACCTCACAGGGTAACACAGATACGCAGTATTTT
-	few	TRBV28	TRBJ1-3	CASRPGPSGNTIYF	TGTGCCAGCAGGCCGGGACCCTCTGGAAACACCATATATTTT
-	few	TRBV27	TRBJ2-2	CASSLFVTVGTGELFF	TGTGCCAGCAGTTTATTTGTGACAGTTGGTACCGGGGAGCTGTTTTTT
TRBD1	-	TRBV7-8	TRBJ1-1	CASSNTGGPNTEAFF	TGTGCCAGCTCAAATACAGGGGGGCCGAACACTGAAGCTTTCTTT